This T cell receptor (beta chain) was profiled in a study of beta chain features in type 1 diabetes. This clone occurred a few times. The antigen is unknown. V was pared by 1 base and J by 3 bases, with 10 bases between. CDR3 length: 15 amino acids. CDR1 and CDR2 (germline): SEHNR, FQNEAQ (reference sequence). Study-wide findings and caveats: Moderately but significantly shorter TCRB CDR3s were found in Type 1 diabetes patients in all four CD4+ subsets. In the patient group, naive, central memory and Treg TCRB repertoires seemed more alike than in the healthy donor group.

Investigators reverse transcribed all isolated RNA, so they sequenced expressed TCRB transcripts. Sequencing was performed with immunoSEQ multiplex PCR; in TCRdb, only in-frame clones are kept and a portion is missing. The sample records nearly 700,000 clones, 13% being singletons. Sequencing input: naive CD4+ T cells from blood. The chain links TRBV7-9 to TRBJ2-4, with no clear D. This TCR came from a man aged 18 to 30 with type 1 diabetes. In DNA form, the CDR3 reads TGTGCCAGCAGCTTAGGGTTATCGGACAAAAACATTCAGTACTTC. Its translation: CASSLGLSDKNIQYF.